This paragraph covers one TCR beta chain sequence. The antigen remains unidentified. The data derive from a study of T cells in localized non-small cell lung cancer. Findings of the study overall: The study detected a median roughly 50 of the top 100 tumor clones in adjacent lung. Tumor showed lower T cell clonality than uninvolved adjacent lung, where it was highest. Prolonged overall survival went with higher T cell density in the blood.

Generated by immunoSEQ multiplex PCR, the TCRdb table keeps only in-frame clones and is missing some. The sample lists nearly 35,000 clones, around 93% occurring once. Trimming removed 5 bases from V and 1 base from J; junction bases left unmatched: 9. The CDR3 runs to 15 residues. CDR1 and CDR2 from the germline V gene are GTSNPN and SVGIG (reference sequence). The rearrangement uses TRBV30 and TRBJ2-3; TRBD1 matches 7 bases. This TCR derives from a female donor older than 55 with stage II lung adenocarcinoma. This sample comprised peripheral blood mononuclear cells, obtained before any cancer treatment. Here the CDR3 reads CAWGTRDSRTDTQYF. The CDR3 bases are TGTGCCTGGGGCACCCGGGACAGTCGCACAGATACGCAGTATTTT.